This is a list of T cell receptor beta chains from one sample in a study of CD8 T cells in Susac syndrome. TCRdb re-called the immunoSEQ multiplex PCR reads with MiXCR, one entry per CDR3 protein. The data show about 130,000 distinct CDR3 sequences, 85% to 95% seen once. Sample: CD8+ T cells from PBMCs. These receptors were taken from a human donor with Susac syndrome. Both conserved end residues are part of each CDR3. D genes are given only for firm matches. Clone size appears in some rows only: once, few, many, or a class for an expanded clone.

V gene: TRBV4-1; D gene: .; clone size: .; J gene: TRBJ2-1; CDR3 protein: CASSQAPVREQFF; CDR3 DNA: TGCGCCAGCAGCCAAGCCCCCGTCCGTGAGCAGTTCTTC
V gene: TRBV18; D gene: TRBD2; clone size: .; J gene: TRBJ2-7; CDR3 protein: CASSPPTGGPHEQYF; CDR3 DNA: TGTGCCAGCTCACCACCGACGGGAGGGCCCCACGAGCAGTACTTC
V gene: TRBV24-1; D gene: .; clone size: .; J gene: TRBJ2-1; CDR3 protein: CATTKGEDVNEQFF; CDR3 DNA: TGTGCCACCACGAAAGGGGAGGACGTGAATGAGCAGTTCTTC
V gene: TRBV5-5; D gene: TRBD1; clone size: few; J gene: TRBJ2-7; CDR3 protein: CASSFTGEEQYF; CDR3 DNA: TGTGCCAGCAGCTTTACAGGGGAAGAGCAGTACTTC
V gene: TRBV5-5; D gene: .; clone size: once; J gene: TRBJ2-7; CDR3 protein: CASSFGAGSYEQYF; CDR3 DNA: TGTGCCAGCAGCTTCGGCGCAGGGTCCTACGAGCAGTACTTC
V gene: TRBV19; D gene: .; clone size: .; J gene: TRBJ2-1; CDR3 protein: CASSISQGLNEQFF; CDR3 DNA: TGTGCCAGTAGTATCAGCCAGGGATTGAATGAGCAGTTCTTC
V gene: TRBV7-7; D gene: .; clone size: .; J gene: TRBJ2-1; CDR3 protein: CASSLGRDSHNEQFF; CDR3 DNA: TGTGCTAGCAGCTTAGGGCGGGACTCACACAATGAGCAGTTCTTC
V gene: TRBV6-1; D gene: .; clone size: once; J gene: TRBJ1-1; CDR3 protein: CASSEGFWNTEAFF; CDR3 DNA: TGTGCCAGCAGTGAGGGGTTTTGGAACACTGAAGCTTTCTTT
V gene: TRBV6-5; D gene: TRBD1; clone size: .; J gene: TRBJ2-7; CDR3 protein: CASSYLGTGNEQYF; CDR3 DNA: TGTGCCAGCAGTTACCTTGGGACAGGGAACGAGCAGTACTTC
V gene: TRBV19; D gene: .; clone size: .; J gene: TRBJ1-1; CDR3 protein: CASRRSGVTEAFF; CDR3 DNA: TGTGCCAGTAGAAGATCGGGGGTGACTGAAGCTTTCTTT
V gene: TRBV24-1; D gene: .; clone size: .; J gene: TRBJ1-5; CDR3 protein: CATGSSNQPQHF; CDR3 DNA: TGTGCCACCGGGAGCAGCAATCAGCCCCAGCATTTT
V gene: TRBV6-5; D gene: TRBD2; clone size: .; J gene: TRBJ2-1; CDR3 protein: CASSYSGVSYNEQFF; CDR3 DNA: TGTGCCAGCAGTTATAGCGGGGTTTCCTACAATGAGCAGTTCTTC
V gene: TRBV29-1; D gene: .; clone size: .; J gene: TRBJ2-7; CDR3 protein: CSVGEAGDYEQYF; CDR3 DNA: TGCAGCGTTGGAGAGGCCGGAGACTACGAGCAGTACTTC
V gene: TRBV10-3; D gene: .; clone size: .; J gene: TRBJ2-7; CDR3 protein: CAISSSYEQYF; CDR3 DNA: TGTGCCATCAGCAGCTCCTACGAGCAGTACTTC
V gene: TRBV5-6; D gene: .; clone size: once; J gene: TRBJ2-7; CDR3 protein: CASSGGSWEQYF; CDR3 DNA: TGTGCCAGCAGCGGAGGGAGTTGGGAGCAGTACTTC
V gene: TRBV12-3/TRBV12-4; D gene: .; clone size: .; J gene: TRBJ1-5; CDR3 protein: CACAGSAPEMGQPQHF; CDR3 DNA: TGTGCCTGTGCGGGCAGCGCCCCTGAAATGGGTCAGCCCCAGCATTTT
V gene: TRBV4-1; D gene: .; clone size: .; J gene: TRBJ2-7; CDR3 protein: CASSPVGGSEQYF; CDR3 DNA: TGCGCCAGCAGCCCGGTAGGCGGGTCCGAGCAGTACTTC
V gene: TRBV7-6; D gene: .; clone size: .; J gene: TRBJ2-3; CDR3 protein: CASSPEAFGVLDTQYF; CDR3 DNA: TGTGCCAGCAGCCCGGAGGCATTCGGCGTGTTAGATACGCAGTATTTT
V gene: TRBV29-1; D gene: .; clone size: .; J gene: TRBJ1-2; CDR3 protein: CSVYNPGQFYGYTF; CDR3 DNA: TGCAGCGTATATAATCCGGGACAATTCTATGGCTACACCTTC
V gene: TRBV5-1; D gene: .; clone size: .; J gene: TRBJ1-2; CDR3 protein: CASSLARDNPDYGYTF; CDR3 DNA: TGCGCCAGCAGCTTGGCCCGGGACAACCCGGACTATGGCTACACCTTC
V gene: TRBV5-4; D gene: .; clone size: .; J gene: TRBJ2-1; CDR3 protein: CASSLSIAMGSYNEQFF; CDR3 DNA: TGTGCCAGCAGCTTGTCGATAGCGATGGGCTCCTACAATGAGCAGTTCTTC
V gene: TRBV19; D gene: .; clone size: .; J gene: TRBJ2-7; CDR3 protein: CASSIGGTDYEQYF; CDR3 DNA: TGTGCCAGTAGTATAGGCGGGACAGACTACGAGCAGTACTTC
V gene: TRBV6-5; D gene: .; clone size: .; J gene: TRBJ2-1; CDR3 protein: CASSSADASYNEQFF; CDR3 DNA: TGTGCCAGCAGTTCCGCGGACGCCTCCTACAATGAGCAGTTCTTC
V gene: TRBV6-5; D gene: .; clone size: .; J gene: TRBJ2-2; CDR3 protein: CASSSGNPTGELFF; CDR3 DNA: TGTGCCAGCAGCTCAGGAAATCCTACCGGGGAGCTGTTTTTT
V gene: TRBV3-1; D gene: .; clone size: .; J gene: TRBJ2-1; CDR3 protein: CASSQVDSSSTQFF; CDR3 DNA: TGTGCCAGCAGCCAAGTTGACTCCTCAAGCACCCAGTTCTTC
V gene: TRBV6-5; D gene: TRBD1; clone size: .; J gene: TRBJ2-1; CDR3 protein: CASSFDTGGDEQFF; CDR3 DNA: TGTGCCAGCAGTTTCGATACAGGGGGCGATGAGCAGTTCTTC
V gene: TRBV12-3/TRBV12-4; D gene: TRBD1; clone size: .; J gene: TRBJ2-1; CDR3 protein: CASSHGQGFEQFF; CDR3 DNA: TGTGCCAGCAGTCACGGACAGGGTTTTGAGCAGTTCTTC
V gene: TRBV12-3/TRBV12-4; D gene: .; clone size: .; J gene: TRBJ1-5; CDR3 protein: CASSWGRGNQPQHF; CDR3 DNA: TGTGCCAGCAGTTGGGGCAGGGGCAATCAGCCCCAGCATTTT
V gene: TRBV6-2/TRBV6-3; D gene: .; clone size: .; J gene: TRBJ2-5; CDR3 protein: CASSYETSTATQYF; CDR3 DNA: TGTGCCAGCAGTTACGAGACAAGCACGGCGACCCAGTACTTC
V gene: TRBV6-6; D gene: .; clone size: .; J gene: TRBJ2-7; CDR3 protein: CASSYGGGGSVIF; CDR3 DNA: TGTGCCAGCAGTTACGGGGGCGGGGGCTCAGTCATCTTC
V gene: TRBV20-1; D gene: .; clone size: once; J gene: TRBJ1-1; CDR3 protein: CSARSGTEAFF; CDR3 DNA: TGCAGTGCCCGCTCGGGCACTGAAGCTTTCTTT